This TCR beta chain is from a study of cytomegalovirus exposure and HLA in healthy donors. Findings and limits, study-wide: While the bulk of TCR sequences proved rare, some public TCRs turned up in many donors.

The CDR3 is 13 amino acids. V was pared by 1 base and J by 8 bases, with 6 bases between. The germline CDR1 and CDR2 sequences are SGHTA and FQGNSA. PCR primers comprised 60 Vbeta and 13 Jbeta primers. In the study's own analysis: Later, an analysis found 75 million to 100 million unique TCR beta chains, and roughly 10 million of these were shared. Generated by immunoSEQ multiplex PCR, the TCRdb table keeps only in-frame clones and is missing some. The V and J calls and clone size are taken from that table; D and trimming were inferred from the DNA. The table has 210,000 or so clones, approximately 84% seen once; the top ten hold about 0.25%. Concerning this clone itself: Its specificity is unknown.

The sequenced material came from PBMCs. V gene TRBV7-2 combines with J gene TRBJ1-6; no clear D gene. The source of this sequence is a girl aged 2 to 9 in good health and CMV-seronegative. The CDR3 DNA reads TGTGCCAGCAGCTTAGGGCCCGATTCACCCCTCCACTTT. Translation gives CASSLGPDSPLHF. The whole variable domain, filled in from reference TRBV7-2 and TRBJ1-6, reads GAGVSQSPSNKVTEKGKDVELRCDPISGHTALYWYRQSLGQGLEFLIYFQGNSAPDKSGLPSDRFSAERTGGSVSTLTIQRTQQEDSAVYLCASSLGPDSPLHFGNGTRLTVT.